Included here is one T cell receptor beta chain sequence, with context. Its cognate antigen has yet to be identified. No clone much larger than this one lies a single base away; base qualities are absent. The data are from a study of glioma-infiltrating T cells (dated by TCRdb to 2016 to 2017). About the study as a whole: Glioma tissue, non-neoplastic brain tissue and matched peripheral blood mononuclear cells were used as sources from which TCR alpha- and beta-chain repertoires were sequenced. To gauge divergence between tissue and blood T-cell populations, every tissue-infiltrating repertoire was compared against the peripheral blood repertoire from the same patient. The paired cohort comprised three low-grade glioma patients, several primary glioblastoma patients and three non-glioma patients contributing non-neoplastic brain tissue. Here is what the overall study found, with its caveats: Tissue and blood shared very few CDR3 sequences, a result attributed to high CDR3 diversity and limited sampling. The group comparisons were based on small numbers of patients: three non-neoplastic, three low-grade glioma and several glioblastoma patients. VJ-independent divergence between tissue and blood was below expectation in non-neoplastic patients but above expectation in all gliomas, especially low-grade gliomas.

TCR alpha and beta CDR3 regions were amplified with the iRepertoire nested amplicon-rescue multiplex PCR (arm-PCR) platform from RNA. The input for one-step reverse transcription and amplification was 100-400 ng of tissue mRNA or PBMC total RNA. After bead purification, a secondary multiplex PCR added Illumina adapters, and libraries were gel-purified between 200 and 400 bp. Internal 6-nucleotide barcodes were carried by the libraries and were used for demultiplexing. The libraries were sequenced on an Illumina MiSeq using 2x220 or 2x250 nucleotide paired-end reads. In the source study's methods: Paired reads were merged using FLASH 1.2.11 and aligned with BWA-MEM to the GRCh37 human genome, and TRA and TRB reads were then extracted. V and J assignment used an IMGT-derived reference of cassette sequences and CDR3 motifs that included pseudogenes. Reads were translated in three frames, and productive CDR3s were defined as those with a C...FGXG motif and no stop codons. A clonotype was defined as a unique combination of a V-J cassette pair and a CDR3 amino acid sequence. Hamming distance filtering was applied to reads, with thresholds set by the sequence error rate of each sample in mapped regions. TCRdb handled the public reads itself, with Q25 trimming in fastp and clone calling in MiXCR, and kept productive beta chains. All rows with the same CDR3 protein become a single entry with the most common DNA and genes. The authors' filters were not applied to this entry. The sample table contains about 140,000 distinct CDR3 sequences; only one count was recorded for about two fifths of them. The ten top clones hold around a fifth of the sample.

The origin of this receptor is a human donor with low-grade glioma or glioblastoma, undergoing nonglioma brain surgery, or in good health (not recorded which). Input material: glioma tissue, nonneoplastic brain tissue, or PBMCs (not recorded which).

The CDR3: CASSFRGRAGEQYF. The base sequence is TGTGCCAGCAGCTTCCGCGGGAGGGCCGGAGAGCAGTACTTC. The rearranged segments are TRBV7-2 and TRBJ2-7, with 9 central nucleotides matching TRBD2. The CDR1 and CDR2 encoded by the germline V gene are SGHTA and FQGNSA. Trimmed from V: 3 bases; trimmed from J: 7 bases; junction bases lacking a gene match: 7. The cysteine opens and the phenylalanine closes a CDR3 of 14 amino acids. Left in the record is the CDR3 DNA by itself, 42 bases read in frame from the first base.